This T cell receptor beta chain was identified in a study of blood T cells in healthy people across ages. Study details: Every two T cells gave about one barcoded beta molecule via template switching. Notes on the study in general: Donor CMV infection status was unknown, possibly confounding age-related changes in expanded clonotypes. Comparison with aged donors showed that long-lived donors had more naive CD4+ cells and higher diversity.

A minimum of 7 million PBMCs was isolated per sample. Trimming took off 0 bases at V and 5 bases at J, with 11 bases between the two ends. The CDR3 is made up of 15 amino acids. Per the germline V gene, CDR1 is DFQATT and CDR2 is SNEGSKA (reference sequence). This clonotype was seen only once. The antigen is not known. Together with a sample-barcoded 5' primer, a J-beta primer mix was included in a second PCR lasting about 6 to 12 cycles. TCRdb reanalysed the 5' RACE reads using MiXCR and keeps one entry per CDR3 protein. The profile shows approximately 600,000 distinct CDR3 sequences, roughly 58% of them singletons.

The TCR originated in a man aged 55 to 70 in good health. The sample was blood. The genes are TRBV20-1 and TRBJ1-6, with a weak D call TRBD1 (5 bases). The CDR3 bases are TGCAGTGCTAGAGATCCAGGGTCGAATAATTCACCCCTCCACTTT. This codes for CSARDPGSNNSPLHF.